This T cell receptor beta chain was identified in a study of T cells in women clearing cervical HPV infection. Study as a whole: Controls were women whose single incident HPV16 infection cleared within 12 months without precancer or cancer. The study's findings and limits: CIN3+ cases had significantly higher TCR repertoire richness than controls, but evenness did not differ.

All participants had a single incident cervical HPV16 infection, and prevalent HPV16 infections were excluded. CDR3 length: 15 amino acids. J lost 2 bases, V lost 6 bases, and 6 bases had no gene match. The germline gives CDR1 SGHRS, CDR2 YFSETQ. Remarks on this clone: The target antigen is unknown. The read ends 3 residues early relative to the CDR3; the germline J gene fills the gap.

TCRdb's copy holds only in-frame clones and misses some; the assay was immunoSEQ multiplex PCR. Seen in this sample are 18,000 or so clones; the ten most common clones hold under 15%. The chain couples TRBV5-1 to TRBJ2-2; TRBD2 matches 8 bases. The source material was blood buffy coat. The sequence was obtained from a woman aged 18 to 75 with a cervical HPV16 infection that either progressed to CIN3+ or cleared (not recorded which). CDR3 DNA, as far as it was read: TGCGCCAGCAATAGCGGGAATCGTAACACCGGGGAG. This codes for CASNSGNRNTGE. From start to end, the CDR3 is CASNSGNRNTGELFF.